A single sample is the source of the 8 T cell receptor beta chains below, sequenced in a study of OX40 agonist ivuxolimab in advanced cancers. The assay was immunoSEQ multiplex PCR, and TCRdb's table has in-frame clones only and misses some. The repertoire includes approximately 90,000 clones, 75% to 95% of them detected once, and 2.6% sits in the top ten. The specimen comprised CD4+ or CD8+ T cells sorted from blood, sampled in a trial of the OX40 agonist ivuxolimab. These receptors came from an adult with an advanced solid tumor such as melanoma, head and neck, liver or kidney cancer.

The rearrangement uses TRBV7-2 and TRBJ2-7; the match to TRBD2 covers 14 bases. The CDR3 runs to 16 residues. J gave up 4 bases and V 5 bases, and 7 bases lay outside the gene matches. CDR1 and CDR2 (germline): SGHTA, FQGNSA. CDR3: CASSLTSGRAQYEQYF. CDR3 in DNA: TGTGCCAGCAGCCTGACTAGCGGGAGGGCCCAATACGAGCAGTACTTC.

The chain combines TRBV9 with TRBJ2-2; a possible D gene is TRBD2 (5 bases). The CDR3 runs to 15 residues. The germline V gene has CDR1 SGDLS and CDR2 YYNGEE. V lost 6 bases, J lost 2 bases, and 14 bases lay in between. DNA for the CDR3: TGTGCCAGCACCCGACTAACCACTAACACCGGGGAGCTGTTTTTT. Its protein is CASTRLTTNTGELFF.

The rearrangement uses TRBV29-1 and TRBJ2-2; the D gene is possibly TRBD2 (5 bases). V was trimmed by 7 bases and J by 2 bases, leaving 11 bases between them. The CDR3 spans 13 residues. Germline lookup yields CDR1 SQVTM and CDR2 ANQGSEA. The CDR3 DNA sequence: TGCAGCGGCGCGGGCCACAACACCGGGGAGCTGTTTTTT. Translation: CSGAGHNTGELFF.

This chain joins TRBV4-1 and TRBJ2-3, with D perhaps matching TRBD1 (5 bases). The ends were cut back, 1 base at V and 0 bases at J, with 8 bases in the middle. Germline V CDR1 and CDR2: MGHRA, YSYEKL. This CDR3 comprises 15 residues. The CDR3: CASSQGQRSTDTQYF. In nucleotides, the CDR3 is TGCGCCAGCAGCCAAGGACAGCGCAGCACAGATACGCAGTATTTT.

Details on this clone: Other DNA sequences of this sample code for an identical CDR3. This chain joins TRBV7-8 and TRBJ2-1; 7 nucleotides agree with TRBD2. The junction had 14 bases not matched to a gene; V was cut back by 1 base and J by 8 bases. The CDR3 covers 17 residues. Germline-derived CDR1 and CDR2 are SGHVS and FQNEAQ. CDR3 in amino acids: CASSLGITGGPGDEQFF. Written as DNA, the CDR3 is TGTGCCAGCAGCTTAGGTATAACGGGAGGACCGGGGGATGAGCAGTTCTTC.

The V and J genes are TRBV7-6 and TRBJ2-5; tentatively, D is TRBD1 (6 bases). In germline, CDR1 is SGHVS, CDR2 FNYEAQ. CDR3 size: 13 residues. Trimming left V 1 base short and J 3 bases short, with 6 bases between. CDR3 nucleotides: TGTGCCAGCAGCTTAGGGACAGAAGAGACCCAGTACTTC. Protein: CASSLGTEETQYF.

This sequence joins TRBV7-2 and TRBJ2-5, with 7 bases lining up with TRBD1. The CDR3 contains 13 residues. V was clipped by 3 bases and J by 2 bases; unmatched bases: 0. CDR1 SGHTA and CDR2 FQGNSA come from the germline V gene. The CDR3 reads CASSFRGQETQYF. CDR3 DNA: TGTGCCAGCAGCTTCAGGGGGCAAGAGACCCAGTACTTC.

J is TRBJ2-1 and V is TRBV5-1; D is possibly TRBD2 (6 bases). The V and J ends lost 9 bases and 4 bases respectively, with 17 bases between them. The CDR3 runs 14 residues. The germline CDR1 and CDR2 sequences are SGHRS and YFSETQ. The CDR3 spells CATSEGLSYNEQFF. The CDR3 nucleotides are TGCGCCACTTCGGAGGGCCTAAGTTACAATGAGCAGTTCTTC.